One and the same sample provided the 22 T cell receptor beta chains below, sequenced in a study of T cell repertoires in ileal Crohn's disease. Sequencing used immunoSEQ multiplex PCR; TCRdb keeps in-frame clones, though not all of them. This sample has approximately 27,000 clones, with 81% found just once. Sequenced material: ileal tissue. Receptors originate from an adult with Crohn's disease.

This sequence joins TRBV6-5 and TRBJ1-2; no reliable D call. The V end lost 5 bases, the J end lost 7 bases, and 14 bases lay between the germline ends. Germline CDR1 reads MNHEY; CDR2 reads SVGAGI. The CDR3 extends over 13 amino acids. CDR3: CASSETLTGGYTF. The CDR3 bases are TGTGCCAGCAGTGAAACCCTCACGGGTGGCTACACCTTC.

This chain joins TRBV2 and TRBJ2-5; 16 bases align to TRBD2. This CDR3 is 15 amino acids long. The germline gives CDR1 SNHLY, CDR2 FYNNEI. V trimming: 5 bases; J trimming: 7 bases; junction bases outside the gene matches: 4. CDR3 in amino acids: CASSPGTSGGGTQYF. As DNA, the CDR3 is TGTGCCAGCAGTCCCGGGACTAGCGGGGGGGGGACCCAGTACTTC.

This sequence joins TRBV5-1 and TRBJ1-1, with TRBD1 matching over 7 bases. CDR3 length: 14 amino acids. Germline V CDR1 and CDR2: SGHRS, YFSETQ. After removal of 7 bases from V and 1 base from J, the junction contained 7 bases not matched to a gene. The CDR3: CASGETGWNTEAFF. The CDR3 DNA reads as TGCGCCAGCGGAGAGACAGGGTGGAACACTGAAGCTTTCTTT.

The rearrangement joins TRBV11-3 to TRBJ1-6; no reliable D call. Germline CDR1 is SGHNT and CDR2 is YENEEA. This CDR3 spans 13 amino acids. V lost 4 bases, J lost 10 bases, and 11 bases lay in between. The CDR3 DNA is TGTGCCAGCAGCTCGTCCCTCGAGTCACCCCTCCACTTT. Residues: CASSSSLESPLHF.

This sequence joins TRBV9 and TRBJ2-3; 10 nucleotides line up with TRBD1. Germline CDR1 and CDR2: SGDLS and YYNGEE. The CDR3 runs 17 residues. V lost 4 bases and J lost 3; bases outside the gene matches: 11. This CDR3 reads CASSSDGQGGFTDTQYF. The CDR3 DNA reads as TGTGCCAGCAGCTCAGACGGACAGGGGGGTTTTACAGATACGCAGTATTTT.

This rearrangement joins TRBV5-4 to TRBJ1-1; weak D call: TRBD1 (5 bases). V lost 0 bases to trimming and J lost 0 bases, with 15 bases between them. Germline lookup yields CDR1 SGHNT and CDR2 YYREEE (reference sequence). The CDR3 sequence is 17 residues long. The CDR3 DNA reads as TGTGCCAGCAGCTTGGCCGGGACTTCGGCTATGAACACTGAAGCTTTCTTT. Protein: CASSLAGTSAMNTEAFF.

The chain combines TRBV5-1 with TRBJ1-2; D uncertain. Looked up from germline, CDR1 is SGHRS and CDR2 is YFSETQ. There are 12 residues in the CDR3. With 0 bases removed from V and 5 bases from J, the gap between germline ends came to 5 bases. CDR3 region: CASSLAGYGYTF. The CDR3 DNA reads as TGCGCCAGCAGCTTGGCGGGATATGGCTACACCTTC.

This clone showed up just once. The V gene is TRBV18, the J gene TRBJ2-5; the match to TRBD1 covers 10 bases. Looked up from germline, CDR1 is KGHSH and CDR2 is LQKENI. V lost 4 bases, J lost 5 bases, and 7 bases stayed unmatched. This CDR3 has 15 residues. The CDR3 nucleotides are TGTGCCAGCTCACGAGGGACAGGGGAAGGGGAGACCCAGTACTTC. Translating it yields CASSRGTGEGETQYF. The complete variable domain, with remaining parts taken from reference TRBV18 and TRBJ2-5, reads NAGVMQNPRHLVRRRGQEARLRCSPMKGHSHVYWYRQLPEEGLKFMVYLQKENIIDESGMPKERFSAEFPKEGPSILRIQQVVRGDSAAYFCASSRGTGEGETQYFGPGTRLLVL.

The chain carries TRBV18 and TRBJ1-1, with 8 bases aligning to TRBD1. CDR1 and CDR2 from the germline V gene are KGHSH and LQKENI. This CDR3 is 15 amino acids long. Trimming at V came to 5 bases and at J to 2 bases, leaving 7 bases not matched to a gene. The CDR3, as DNA: TGTGCCAGCTCAGCAGGGACAGGCCACAACACTGAAGCTTTCTTT. Residues: CASSAGTGHNTEAFF.

The chain couples TRBV27 to TRBJ2-2; D not resolved. The V end lost 4 bases, the J end lost 5 bases, and 5 bases lay between the germline ends. The CDR3 is made up of 12 amino acids. Germline V lookup: CDR1 MNHEY, CDR2 SMNVEV (reference sequence). The CDR3: CASSSPTGELFF. The CDR3 nucleotides read TGTGCCAGCAGTTCCCCTACCGGGGAGCTGTTTTTT.

Concerning this clone itself: The same CDR3 also results from other DNA sequences found in this sample. The rearrangement uses TRBV27 and TRBJ1-6; D is perhaps TRBD1 (5 bases). This CDR3 spans 14 amino acids. Deletions cut 1 base from V and 13 bases from J, with 14 bases between. Per germline, CDR1 MNHEY and CDR2 SMNVEV (reference sequence). CDR3 protein: CASSLLGGNSPLHF. CDR3 in DNA: TGTGCCAGCAGTTTATTGGGGGGAAACTCCCCCCTCCACTTT.

This chain connects TRBV7-2 to TRBJ1-3, with 8 bases identical to TRBD1. J was trimmed by 5 bases and V by 1 base; bases with no gene match: 4. The germline V gene has CDR1 SGHTA and CDR2 FQGNSA. The CDR3 is 15 amino acids. The CDR3 protein is CASSLDGTGRNTIYF. In DNA form, the CDR3 reads TGTGCCAGCAGCTTAGATGGGACAGGCCGAAACACCATATATTTT. The full variable domain, with the rest looked up from reference TRBV7-2 and TRBJ1-3, is GAGVSQSPSNKVTEKGKDVELRCDPISGHTALYWYRQSLGQGLEFLIYFQGNSAPDKSGLPSDRFSAERTGGSVSTLTIQRTQQEDSAVYLCASSLDGTGRNTIYFGEGSWLTVV.

The chain recombines TRBV4-3 with TRBJ2-7, with a possible D match to TRBD1 (6 bases). This CDR3 is 17 amino acids long. Germline-derived CDR1 and CDR2 are LGHNA and YSLEER. V was cut by 0 bases and J by 4 bases, with 19 bases left in between. The CDR3 DNA follows: TGCGCCAGCAGCCAAGATGCGGCAGGGGCAAATGGGTACGAGCAGTACTTC. Encoded protein: CASSQDAAGANGYEQYF.

This clone was counted between two and nine times. The J gene is TRBJ2-5, the V gene TRBV2, with 9 bases that match TRBD1. The germline CDR1 and CDR2 sequences are SNHLY and FYNNEI. The junction had 9 bases not matched to a gene; V was cut back by 3 bases and J by 4 bases. This CDR3 is built from 16 residues. CDR3 residues: CASSDLVGTGLETQYF. The CDR3, as DNA: TGTGCCAGCAGTGATCTCGTCGGGACAGGGCTAGAGACCCAGTACTTC.

The chain carries TRBV20-1 and TRBJ2-7; D is perhaps TRBD1 (6 bases). Germline loops: CDR1 DFQATT, CDR2 SNEGSKA (reference sequence). Trimming took 5 bases from V and 5 from J, leaving 10 bases between them. This CDR3 comprises 11 residues. The CDR3 protein is CSAEDRDEQYF. CDR3 bases: TGCAGTGCTGAGGACAGAGACGAGCAGTACTTC.

The chain recombines TRBV6-5 with TRBJ1-1; tentatively, D is TRBD1 (6 bases). This CDR3 spans 15 amino acids. Trimming removed 5 bases at V and 0 bases at J, with 13 bases between. The germline V gene has CDR1 MNHEY and CDR2 SVGAGI. This CDR3 is CASSPTGTVNTEAFF. CDR3 DNA sequence: TGTGCCAGCAGTCCAACAGGGACCGTGAACACTGAAGCTTTCTTT.

V is TRBV27 and J is TRBJ1-3, with D possibly being TRBD1 (5 bases). Germline V gives CDR1 MNHEY, CDR2 SMNVEV (reference sequence). Between the trimmed V and J ends, which lost 2 bases and 4 bases, there was a span of 12 bases. CDR3 length equals 15 residues. DNA for the CDR3: TGTGCCAGCAGTTTAAGCGGGGGTCGAGGAAACACCATATATTTT. Translation gives CASSLSGGRGNTIYF.

The rearrangement joins TRBV7-2 to TRBJ2-7; D is possibly TRBD2 (7 bases). This CDR3 has 16 amino acids. Trimming cost V 7 bases and J 1 base, with 20 bases left between them. Germline loops: CDR1 SGHTA, CDR2 FQGNSA. In DNA form, the CDR3 reads TGTGCCAGCACCCCCTCCCAGGGGAGGGGATCCTACGAGCAGTACTTC. Translated: CASTPSQGRGSYEQYF. Based on the CDR3 plus reference TRBV7-2 and TRBJ2-7, the full variable domain is GAGVSQSPSNKVTEKGKDVELRCDPISGHTALYWYRQSLGQGLEFLIYFQGNSAPDKSGLPSDRFSAERTGGSVSTLTIQRTQQEDSAVYLCASTPSQGRGSYEQYFGPGTRLTVT.

The CDR3 here is CASSFGGTGQPQHF. The CDR3 DNA reads TGCGCCAGCAGCTTCGGGGGAACGGGTCAGCCCCAGCATTTT. The chain is built from TRBV5-1 and TRBJ1-5; perhaps TRBD1 as D (5 bases). Germline lookup yields CDR1 SGHRS and CDR2 YFSETQ. Between the trimmed V and J ends, which lost 2 bases and 6 bases, there was a span of 12 bases. This CDR3 is built from 14 residues.

The chain couples TRBV5-8 to TRBJ2-3, with 8 bases that match TRBD2. CDR1 SGHTS and CDR2 YDEGEE come from the germline V gene. CDR3 length: 16 amino acids. V dropped 0 bases and J dropped 4; count of bases not matched to a gene: 7. CDR3 DNA sequence: TGTGCCAGCAGCTTGGGTTCAGCGGGGGTCCCAGATACGCAGTATTTT. Protein: CASSLGSAGVPDTQYF.

The V gene is TRBV7-2, the J gene TRBJ1-4; no clear D. From germline, CDR1 is SGHTA and CDR2 FQGNSA. The CDR3 totals 11 residues. V was cut by 0 bases and J by 12 bases, with 5 bases left in between. This chain's CDR3 is CASSLAAELFF. The CDR3 DNA is TGTGCCAGCAGCTTAGCGGCGGAACTGTTTTTT.

The chain is built from TRBV7-2 and TRBJ2-7, with 7 nucleotides matching TRBD2. V shed 5 bases, J shed 1 base, and the junction held 8 bases outside the gene matches. CDR1 and CDR2 (germline): SGHTA, FQGNSA. The CDR3 covers 15 residues. CDR3 sequence (DNA): TGTGCCAGCAGCAAGAGCGGGGCCGGATCCTACGAGCAGTACTTC. Translating gives CASSKSGAGSYEQYF.